This entry is about one T cell receptor (beta chain). What it binds is unknown. Unique molecular identifiers featured in how the TCRbeta library was prepared. Using its own MiXCR run on the PCR reads, TCRdb lists one record per CDR3 protein. The sample includes approximately 500,000 distinct CDR3 sequences, around 27% of them seen just once. The CDR3 is made up of 15 amino acids. Per germline, CDR1 SGHRS and CDR2 YFSETQ. Unmatched junction bases numbered 6, after V lost 5 bases and J lost 1 base. The data derive from a study of T-cell reconstitution after alpha-beta-depleted transplantation in children. Study outcomes and limitations: It was newly produced T cells that mostly accounted for T-cell counts and diversity one year after transplant.

The rearrangement links TRBV5-1 to TRBJ2-5; TRBD2 aligns across 9 bases. The specimen was PBMCs, collected before TCRalphabeta/CD19-depleted stem cell transplant. This TCR was sampled from a boy under three years old with Wiskott-Aldrich syndrome, due to receive a stem cell transplant. The CDR3 is CASRSSGVIQETQYF. CDR3 in DNA: TGCGCCAGCAGATCTAGCGGGGTAATCCAAGAGACCCAGTACTTC.